The subject of this entry is one T cell receptor (beta chain). This entry is derived from a study of technical replicates of blood from a few donors. Looked up from germline, CDR1 is PRHDT and CDR2 is FYEKMQ (reference sequence). The length of the CDR3 is 14 residues. V was pared by 5 bases and J by 5 bases, with 4 bases of the junction left unmatched. Only in-frame clones appear in the TCRdb table, and some are missing; sequencing was by immunoSEQ multiplex PCR. The table includes tens of thousands of clones, just over 90% detected once. The V gene is TRBV13, the J gene TRBJ1-5; 9 bases map to TRBD1. The TCR originated in a human donor in good health. Sequences were obtained from T cells isolated from PBMCs. CDR3 protein: CASSTRQGDQPQHF. The CDR3 DNA follows: TGTGCCAGCAGCACCCGACAGGGGGATCAGCCCCAGCATTTT.